A single sample is the source of the 30 T cell receptor beta chains below, sequenced in a study of T cells in women clearing cervical HPV infection. Clones were read by immunoSEQ multiplex PCR, and TCRdb kept only the in-frame ones, dropping some. Its listing shows around 39,000 clones. The sample taken for sequencing was blood buffy coat. The receptors were gathered from a woman between 18 and 75 years old with a cervical HPV16 infection that either progressed to CIN3+ or cleared (not recorded which).

Concerning this clone itself: The read ends 3 residues early relative to the CDR3; the germline J gene fills the gap. This rearrangement joins TRBV25-1 to TRBJ1-3; D is perhaps TRBD1 (6 bases). The CDR3 loop spans 16 amino acids. V lost 10 bases, J lost 1 base, and 20 bases lay in between. In germline, CDR1 is MGHDK, CDR2 SYGVNS. The part of the CDR3 DNA that was read is TGTGCCACCGGAGGGGGGGCCCCAGGTTCTGGAAACACC. Residues: CATGGGAPGSGNT. The entire CDR3 protein reads CATGGGAPGSGNTIYF.

For this clone: The read halts 3 residues ahead of the CDR3 end, with the missing end drawn from the germline J gene. The J gene is TRBJ2-2, the V gene TRBV29-1; TRBD1 matches 7 bases. With 6 bases clipped from V and 5 bases from J, the junction kept 15 bases outside the gene matches. This CDR3 is 16 amino acids long. Germline V gene data show CDR1 as SQVTM and CDR2 as ANQGSEA. This CDR3 is CSVAKTGKRATGELFF. The covered CDR3 bases are TGCAGCGTCGCGAAGACAGGGAAAAGGGCAACCGGGGAG.

Of note for this clone: The sequence runs out 3 residues before the end of the CDR3; the remainder is reconstructed from the germline J gene. The chain is built from TRBV6-2 or TRBV6-3 and TRBJ2-7; a weak D match, TRBD1 (5 bases). Trimming stripped 4 bases from V and 6 bases from J, with 19 bases between. Germline values: CDR1 MNHEY, CDR2 SVGEGT. The CDR3 loop spans 15 amino acids. This CDR3 reads CASSSPPGRVGEQYF. CDR3 DNA, as far as it was read: TGTGCCAGCAGTTCCCCCCCGGGCAGGGTGGGCGAG.

Worth noting for this clone: The missing CDR3 end, 3 residues past where the read stops, is filled in from the germline J gene. This chain links TRBV6-1 with TRBJ1-4; D is unclear. V was cut by 2 bases and J by 1 base, with 11 bases left in between. CDR1 and CDR2 from the germline V gene are MNHNS and SASEGT. This CDR3 has 16 amino acids. The CDR3 region is CASSERARGTNEKLFF. The CDR3 bases that were read are TGTGCCAGCAGTGAAAGGGCGCGGGGAACTAATGAAAAA.

In the case of this clone: The CDR3 end is not reached by the read, which stops 3 residues before it; the germline J gene fills it in. This chain joins TRBV20-1 and TRBJ2-3; 8 bases are a match to TRBD2. The CDR3 consists of 17 residues. The V and J ends lost 1 base and 5 bases, in that order; junction bases with no gene match: 14. CDR1 and CDR2 (germline): DFQATT, SNEGSKA (reference sequence). CDR3 DNA (partial): TGCAGTGCTAGAGCTCCCCTCGGTAGCGGGGTAGGAGATACG. It specifies CSARAPLGSGVGDT. The CDR3 in its entirety is CSARAPLGSGVGDTQYF.

As for this clone: From the germline J gene comes the end of the CDR3, since the read stops 3 residues before it. V is TRBV7-6 and J is TRBJ1-2; maybe TRBD1 (6 bases). Trimming took off 5 bases at V and 4 bases at J, with 14 bases between the two ends. This CDR3 is built from 14 residues. Germline V gives CDR1 SGHVS, CDR2 FNYEAQ. This CDR3 is CASSPQGGSYGYTF. The part of the CDR3 DNA that was read is TGTGCCAGCAGCCCCCAAGGGGGTAGCTATGGC.

For this clone: Read sequence stops 3 residues before the CDR3 end, and the germline J gene provides the missing end. The same CDR3 arises from other DNA sequences in this sample as well. The chain links TRBV4-2 to TRBJ2-5, with 9 bases aligning to TRBD2. CDR3 length equals 15 residues. From germline, CDR1 is LGHNA and CDR2 YNFKEQ. The V gene end was trimmed by 0 bases and the J gene end by 1 base; junction bases not matched to a gene: 0. The sequenced part of the CDR3 DNA is TGTGCCAGCAGCCAAGAGCGGGGGGGCCAAGAGACC. It encodes CASSQERGGQET. The entire CDR3 reads CASSQERGGQETQYF.

A note on this clone: The CDR3 is cut off 3 residues early in the read; its end comes from the germline J gene. This rearrangement joins TRBV20-1 to TRBJ2-4, with 8 nucleotides matching TRBD1. The V gene end was trimmed by 1 base and the J gene end by 6 bases; junction bases not matched to a gene: 11. Germline lookup yields CDR1 DFQATT and CDR2 SNEGSKA (reference sequence). CDR3 length: 16 residues. CDR3 sequence reads: CSARGGRDRYRNIQYF. The part of the CDR3 DNA that was read is TGCAGTGCTAGAGGGGGGCGGGACAGGTATCGAAACATT.

Points on this clone: The read ends 3 residues before the CDR3 terminus; that terminus is restored from the germline J gene. The chain uses TRBV30 and TRBJ2-1; 7 bases align to TRBD1. Germline values: CDR1 GTSNPN, CDR2 SVGIG (reference sequence). There are 15 residues in the CDR3. With V trimmed by 2 bases and J by 4 bases, 8 bases remained unmatched. This chain's CDR3 is CAWSPRDRDYNEQFF. The DNA read from the CDR3 is TGTGCCTGGAGTCCTCGGGACAGAGATTACAATGAG.

Worth noting for this clone: The sequenced fragment ends 3 residues before the CDR3 boundary, so the rest is inferred from the germline J gene. The chain employs TRBV30 and TRBJ2-5, with D tentatively TRBD1 (5 bases). V was shortened by 2 bases and J by 2 bases, with 9 bases between the two germline ends. CDR1 and CDR2 from the germline V gene are GTSNPN and SVGIG (reference sequence). The CDR3 runs to 13 residues. The CDR3 loop reads CAWSPTAQETQYF. The DNA read from the CDR3 is TGTGCCTGGAGTCCGACAGCGCAAGAGACC.

In regard to this clone: The missing CDR3 end, 3 residues past where the read stops, is filled in from the germline J gene. The chain recombines TRBV19 with TRBJ1-5; TRBD1 agrees at 9 bases. J was trimmed by 3 bases and V by 5 bases; bases with no gene match: 5. Germline V gene sequence: CDR1 LNHDA, CDR2 SQIVND (reference sequence). The CDR3 runs 15 residues. This CDR3 reads CASSPGTGLNQPQHF. Partial CDR3 DNA: TGTGCCAGTAGTCCCGGGACAGGGCTCAATCAGCCC.

As to this clone: The missing CDR3 end, 3 residues past where the read stops, is filled in from the germline J gene. The chain employs TRBV7-6 and TRBJ1-1; D gene unclear. V was trimmed by 3 bases and J by 0 bases, leaving 8 bases between them. Germline lookup yields CDR1 SGHVS and CDR2 FNYEAQ. This CDR3 region has 14 residues. Incomplete CDR3 DNA: TGTGCCAGCAGCTTTGGAGACATGAACACTGAA. Amino acid sequence: CASSFGDMNTE. The whole CDR3 region reads CASSFGDMNTEAFF. The full variable domain, completed using reference TRBV7-6 and TRBJ1-1, is GAGVSQSPRYKVTKRGQDVALRCDPISGHVSLYWYRQALGQGPEFLTYFNYEAQQDKSGLPNDRFSAERPEGSISTLTIQRTEQRDSAMYRCASSFGDMNTEAFFGQGTRLTVV.

The DNA read from the CDR3 is TGTGCCAGTAGTACGACAGGTTTTGGTTCG. This codes for CASSTTGFGS. The whole CDR3 region reads CASSTTGFGSAFF. This chain joins TRBV19 and TRBJ1-1; D might be TRBD1 (6 bases). The CDR3 end is not reached by the read, which stops 3 residues before it; the germline J gene fills it in. This CDR3 comprises 13 residues. In germline, CDR1 is LNHDA, CDR2 SQIVND (reference sequence). Full variable domain (outside the CDR3, taken from reference TRBV19 and TRBJ1-1): DGGITQSPKYLFRKEGQNVTLSCEQNLNHDAMYWYRQDPGQGLRLIYYSQIVNDFQKGDIAEGYSVSREKKESFPLTVTSAQKNPTAFYLCASSTTGFGSAFFGQGTRLTVV.

A word on this clone: At one of its ends the junction is not consistent with the germline gene, which may arise from a read error. The read ends 3 residues shy of where the CDR3 ends; the end is completed using the germline J gene. The chain carries TRBV4-1 and TRBJ1-5; the D gene is possibly TRBD1 (6 bases). This CDR3 is 16 amino acids long. The germline gives CDR1 MGHRA, CDR2 YSYEKL. The CDR3 DNA, read in part, is TGCACCAGCAGTATTACGATACAGGGCGGGAATCAGCCC. It is translated as CTSSITIQGGNQP. The entire CDR3 sequence reads CTSSITIQGGNQPQHF.

Concerning this clone itself: The read ends 3 residues before the CDR3 terminus; that terminus is restored from the germline J gene. The chain carries TRBV30 and TRBJ1-4, with D possibly TRBD1 on 5 matching bases. The germline V gene encodes CDR1 GTSNPN and CDR2 SVGIG (reference sequence). CDR3 size: 15 residues. V shed 0 bases and J shed 7 bases, with 15 bases lying between them. The sequenced CDR3 bases are TGTGCCTGGAGTGTACGGGGGTTGGTAGGTGAAAAA. Residues: CAWSVRGLVGEK. The CDR3 in its entirety is CAWSVRGLVGEKLFF.

As for this clone: The CDR3 extends 3 residues past the end of the read, so its final part is completed from the germline J gene. The V call is TRBV20-1, the J call TRBJ2-1; perhaps TRBD2 as D (5 bases). The CDR3 sequence is 17 residues long. In germline, CDR1 is DFQATT, CDR2 SNEGSKA (reference sequence). V shed 2 bases and J shed 6 bases, with 23 bases lying between them. The sequenced CDR3 bases are TGCAGTGCTAGACCTCGTAGGCAGGCCCCCGGGGTCAATGAG. Amino acids: CSARPRRQAPGVNE. The entire CDR3 protein is CSARPRRQAPGVNEQFF.

Notes on this clone: From the germline J gene comes the end of the CDR3, since the read stops 3 residues before it. The chain combines TRBV20-1 with TRBJ1-2; tentative D call: TRBD1 (5 bases). CDR3 length equals 15 residues. The ends were cut back, 2 bases at V and 3 bases at J, with 16 bases in the middle. The germline V gene has CDR1 DFQATT and CDR2 SNEGSKA (reference sequence). CDR3 DNA, as far as it was read: TGCAGTGCTAGACCCCCAATCTCGGGGGACTATGGC. This sequence encodes CSARPPISGDYG. The full CDR3 sequence reads CSARPPISGDYGYTF.

A note on this clone: The read comes to an end 3 residues before the CDR3 does, leaving the germline J gene to fill in the end. The chain couples TRBV10-3 to TRBJ1-1, with D possibly matching TRBD1 (6 bases). Trimming removed 0 bases from V and 4 bases from J, with 12 bases in between. Germline loops: CDR1 ENHRY, CDR2 SYGVKD. The CDR3 covers 15 residues. The DNA read from the CDR3 is TGTGCCATCAGTGAGTCGGACAGAGAGAGCACTGAA. This encodes CAISESDRESTE. The complete CDR3 sequence is CAISESDRESTEAFF.

Remarks on this clone: The missing CDR3 end, 3 residues past where the read stops, is filled in from the germline J gene. This sequence joins TRBV19 and TRBJ1-1, with D perhaps matching TRBD1 (5 bases). Per germline, CDR1 LNHDA and CDR2 SQIVND (reference sequence). Trimming pared 4 bases from V and 5 bases from J, leaving 11 bases between. The CDR3 covers 13 residues. The CDR3 sequence is CASSTLGGTEAFF. Partial CDR3 DNA: TGTGCCAGTAGTACCCTGGGGGGTACTGAA.

With respect to this clone: The CDR3 end falls 3 residues outside the read, so it is completed with the germline J gene. The rearrangement uses TRBV7-2 and TRBJ1-4, with D unresolved. Germline V gene data show CDR1 as SGHTA and CDR2 as FQGNSA. CDR3 length: 13 amino acids. The germline V and J ends were trimmed by 3 bases and 7 bases, with 9 bases remaining between them. The CDR3: CASSFLESEKLFF. The CDR3 bases that were read are TGTGCCAGCAGCTTTTTAGAGAGTGAAAAA.

Worth noting for this clone: The CDR3 end falls 3 residues outside the read, so it is completed with the germline J gene. This chain joins TRBV6-2 or TRBV6-3 and TRBJ1-5; 7 bases match TRBD1. The germline gives CDR1 MNHEY, CDR2 SVGEGT. The CDR3 runs 15 residues. Trimming removed 6 bases from V and 1 base from J; junction bases left unmatched: 6. CDR3 bases read: TGTGCCAGCAGCCCGACAGGGAACAGCAATCAGCCC. Amino acids: CASSPTGNSNQP. The entire CDR3 reads CASSPTGNSNQPQHF.

Note on this clone: The read ends 3 residues early relative to the CDR3; the germline J gene fills the gap. The same CDR3 is also encoded by other DNA sequences in this sample. The chain is built from TRBV4-2 and TRBJ2-3; TRBD2 agrees at 8 bases. The CDR3 is 17 amino acids. V shed 4 bases and J 2 bases; nucleotides not matched to a gene: 11. CDR1 is LGHNA, CDR2 YNFKEQ, per germline. The DNA read from the CDR3 is TGTGCCAGCAGCCCACCGGGGGGGGCGCGCATCACAGATACG. It specifies CASSPPGGARITDT. The whole CDR3 protein reads CASSPPGGARITDTQYF.

To note about this clone: The read ends 3 residues before the CDR3 terminus; that terminus is restored from the germline J gene. The V and J genes are TRBV28 and TRBJ1-1; TRBD1 agrees at 9 bases. The germline V gene encodes CDR1 MDHEN and CDR2 SYDVKM. The CDR3 is 14 amino acids. V dropped 5 bases and J dropped 2; count of bases not matched to a gene: 3. Here the CDR3 reads CASSRDRANTEAFF. The sequenced CDR3 bases are TGTGCCAGCAGTCGGGACAGGGCCAACACTGAA. Looking up the rest from reference TRBV28 and TRBJ1-1 gives the full variable domain: DVKVTQSSRYLVKRTGEKVFLECVQDMDHENMFWYRQDPGLGLRLIYFSYDVKMKEKGDIPEGYSVSREKKERFSLILESASTNQTSMYLCASSRDRANTEAFFGQGTRLTVV.

Note on this clone: The CDR3 extends 3 residues past the end of the read, so its final part is completed from the germline J gene. V usage is TRBV7-9 and J usage is TRBJ1-2; possibly TRBD1 for D (5 bases). The CDR3 has 15 amino acids. CDR1 is SEHNR, CDR2 FQNEAQ, per germline (reference sequence). The CDR3 DNA, read in part, is TGTGCCAGCAGCTTAGCACAGGTTGGGGCGGATACC. Its translation is CASSLAQVGADT. In full, the CDR3 reads CASSLAQVGADTYTF.

Incomplete CDR3 DNA: TGTGCCAGTAGTATATTGGGGGGAACTGAA. Translated: CASSILGGTE. The whole CDR3 sequence is CASSILGGTEAFF. The genes are TRBV19 and TRBJ1-1; possibly TRBD1 for D (5 bases). The read comes to an end 3 residues before the CDR3 does, leaving the germline J gene to fill in the end. Germline values: CDR1 LNHDA, CDR2 SQIVND (reference sequence). This CDR3 is built from 13 residues. Trimming left V 2 bases short and J 5 bases short, with 9 bases between.

On this clone itself: The DNA ends 3 residues before the CDR3 does, and the rest of the CDR3 is filled in from the germline J gene. The rearrangement links TRBV19 to TRBJ1-2; D gene ambiguous. From germline, CDR1 is LNHDA and CDR2 SQIVND (reference sequence). The CDR3 has 14 residues. CDR3 protein: CASSSSGNSYDYTF. The sequenced CDR3 bases are TGTGCCAGTAGTTCTAGCGGGAACTCATACGAC.

As concerns this clone: The read is 3 residues too short to cover the CDR3 end, so that end is filled in from the germline J gene. The chain has TRBV12-3 or TRBV12-4 and TRBJ2-5; possible D gene TRBD1, 6 bases. The V end was cut by 1 base, the J end by 5 bases, with 11 bases between. The CDR3 is 14 amino acids. Incomplete CDR3 DNA: TGTGCCAGCAGTTTAGGCGCCAGGGGCGAGACC. Protein: CASSLGARGET. The CDR3 in its entirety is CASSLGARGETQYF.

As regards this clone: The read gets to within 3 residues of the CDR3 end, and the germline J gene fills in the rest. This chain uses TRBV7-3 with TRBJ2-1; no clear D gene. Germline V lookup: CDR1 SGHTA, CDR2 FQGTGA. V was clipped by 2 bases and J by 5 bases, with 13 bases between them. This CDR3 is built from 15 residues. Incomplete CDR3 DNA: TGTGCCAGCAGCTTAGGCGGAGCAGCAAACAATGAG. Amino acid sequence: CASSLGGAANNE. The whole CDR3 reads CASSLGGAANNEQFF.

Note on this clone: Read data end 3 residues before the CDR3 end; the end is taken from the germline J gene. The chain carries TRBV7-6 and TRBJ1-1; no definite D call. The germline gives CDR1 SGHVS, CDR2 FNYEAQ. The CDR3 is 13 amino acids. Trimming took 5 bases from V and 1 from J, leaving 8 bases between them. The chain's CDR3 is CASSRQGNTEAFF. CDR3 bases read: TGTGCCAGCAGCCGACAAGGGAACACTGAA.

Worth noting for this clone: The sequence runs out 3 residues before the end of the CDR3; the remainder is reconstructed from the germline J gene. The rearrangement joins TRBV19 to TRBJ1-1; no firm D call. The germline gives CDR1 LNHDA, CDR2 SQIVND (reference sequence). CDR3 size: 12 residues. CDR3 sequence: CARLAGDYEAFF. The CDR3 DNA, read in part, is TGTGCCAGACTAGCGGGAGATTACGAG.